Below are 22 T cell receptor beta chains sequenced from a single sample in a study of blood T cell repertoires in COVID-19. Profiled with immunoSEQ multiplex PCR; TCRdb holds only in-frame clones, not every one. This table has about 400,000 clones, roughly 91% appearing once. The sample comprised PBMCs or T cells enriched from blood (not recorded which). Receptor source: a woman in her twenties or thirties who had recovered from COVID-19.

The CDR3 spells CASSPLPGEGNTEAFF. For the CDR3, the DNA is TGTGCCAGCTCACCACTTCCCGGGGAGGGGAACACTGAAGCTTTCTTT. The V and J genes are TRBV18 and TRBJ1-1; D gene unclear. The germline CDR1 and CDR2 sequences are KGHSH and LQKENI. This CDR3 spans 16 amino acids. V was shortened by 1 base and J by 1 base, with 13 bases between the two germline ends.

The chain combines TRBV30 with TRBJ1-5; D is perhaps TRBD1 (5 bases). With 4 bases removed from V and 3 bases from J, the gap between germline ends came to 10 bases. The CDR3 sequence is 13 residues long. Per the germline V gene, CDR1 is GTSNPN and CDR2 is SVGIG (reference sequence). The CDR3 DNA sequence: TGTGCCTGGATGGCAGGGAACAATCAGCCCCAGCATTTT. Protein sequence: CAWMAGNNQPQHF.

V gene TRBV18 combines with J gene TRBJ1-5, with D possibly being TRBD1 (5 bases). Germline CDR1 and CDR2: KGHSH and LQKENI. Trimming shortened V by 2 bases and J by 1 base, and 9 bases separated the two germline ends. CDR3 length: 15 residues. CDR3 sequence: CASSPEQGSNQPQHF. CDR3 nucleotides: TGTGCCAGCTCACCAGAGCAGGGAAGCAATCAGCCCCAGCATTTT.

This clone was detected once. The chain carries TRBV5-8 and TRBJ1-5; 8 nucleotides align to TRBD1. Trimming took 4 bases from V and 6 from J; bases not matched to a gene: 9. Per germline, CDR1 SGHTS and CDR2 YDEGEE. The CDR3 runs 15 residues. In DNA form, the CDR3 reads TGTGCCAGCAGCCTGCGGAGGACAGGGAGTCAGCCCCAGCATTTT. Translating it yields CASSLRRTGSQPQHF.

The gene calls are TRBV5-1 and TRBJ2-1; 7 bases align to TRBD1. The germline V gene encodes CDR1 SGHRS and CDR2 YFSETQ. CDR3 length: 14 amino acids. Germline trimming cut 4 bases from V and 4 bases from J; bases unmatched to any gene: 5. The CDR3 nucleotides are TGCGCCAGCAGCAGAACAGGGGCGTACAATGAGCAGTTCTTC. Its protein is CASSRTGAYNEQFF. The whole variable domain, remainder taken from reference TRBV5-1 and TRBJ2-1, is KAGVTQTPRYLIKTRGQQVTLSCSPISGHRSVSWYQQTPGQGLQFLFEYFSETQRNKGNFPGRFSGRQFSNSRSEMNVSTLELGDSALYLCASSRTGAYNEQFFGPGTRLTVL.

V is TRBV7-9 and J is TRBJ2-7, with a tentative D call TRBD1 (5 bases). The CDR3 has 14 amino acids. CDR1 and CDR2 (germline): SEHNR, FQNEAQ (reference sequence). The V gene lost 0 bases and the J gene lost 6 bases, with 12 bases spanning the gap. CDR3 in amino acids: CASSLAAGQGEQYF. CDR3 coding DNA: TGTGCCAGCAGCTTAGCGGCAGGCCAGGGCGAGCAGTACTTC.

V and J are TRBV14 and TRBJ1-4, with 7 bases identical to TRBD1. V lost 6 bases, J lost 3 bases, and 4 bases stayed unmatched. This CDR3 comprises 14 residues. Germline CDR1 is SGHDN and CDR2 is FVKESK. The CDR3 DNA is TGTGCCAGCAGTCGGACAGGAGCTAATGAAAAACTGTTTTTT. It translates to CASSRTGANEKLFF. Filled out from reference TRBV14 and TRBJ1-4, the complete variable domain reads EAGVTQFPSHSVIEKGQTVTLRCDPISGHDNLYWYRRVMGKEIKFLLHFVKESKQDESGMPNNRFLAERTGGTYSTLKVQPAELEDSGVYFCASSRTGANEKLFFGSGTQLSVL.

The chain has TRBV30 and TRBJ1-1, with unresolved D. The germline V and J ends were trimmed by 0 bases and 1 base, with 6 bases remaining between them. This CDR3 is built from 13 residues. The V gene's germline CDR1 is GTSNPN and CDR2 SVGIG (reference sequence). The chain's CDR3 is CAWSVAGNTEAFF. Here the CDR3 DNA reads TGTGCCTGGAGTGTCGCAGGGAACACTGAAGCTTTCTTT.

J is TRBJ1-6 and V is TRBV4-3; no reliable D call. Germline lookup yields CDR1 LGHNA and CDR2 YSLEER. The CDR3 runs 16 residues. Trimming pared 0 bases from V and 2 bases from J, leaving 8 bases between. In DNA, the CDR3 is TGCGCCAGCAGCCAAGACAGCGGGCCCTATAATTCACCCCTCCACTTT. Protein sequence: CASSQDSGPYNSPLHF.

This rearrangement joins TRBV7-6 to TRBJ1-2, with TRBD1 matching 7 bases. Germline V gene lookup returns CDR1 SGHVS and CDR2 FNYEAQ. This CDR3 has 17 amino acids. Trimming removed 1 base from V and 3 bases from J; junction bases left unmatched: 11. Here the CDR3 reads CASSLVFGRDSDYGYTF. In nucleotides, the CDR3 is TGTGCCAGCAGCTTAGTATTCGGACGGGACAGCGACTATGGCTACACCTTC.

V gene TRBV3-1 (or the pseudogene TRBV3-2) combines with J gene TRBJ2-3; possible D gene TRBD1, 6 bases. This CDR3 is 15 amino acids long. The V end lost 3 bases, the J end lost 5 bases, and 15 bases lay between the germline ends. The germline gives CDR1 LGHDT, CDR2 YNNKEL (reference sequence). In DNA, the CDR3 is TGTGCCAGCAGCCACTACAGGGACGCACGAGATACGCAGTATTTT. This translates into CASSHYRDARDTQYF.

The gene calls are TRBV20-1 and TRBJ2-2, with 9 nucleotides matching TRBD2. The germline V gene has CDR1 DFQATT and CDR2 SNEGSKA (reference sequence). The V segment lost 3 bases and the J segment 2 bases; nucleotides outside the gene matches: 4. CDR3 length: 15 residues. The chain's CDR3 is CSASRSGGNTGELFF. The CDR3 DNA reads TGCAGTGCTAGTCGTAGCGGGGGAAACACCGGGGAGCTGTTTTTT.

The genes are TRBV29-1 and TRBJ2-7; 10 nucleotides agree with TRBD1. This CDR3 spans 13 amino acids. V lost 6 bases and J lost 6; bases outside the gene matches: 8. CDR1 and CDR2 from the germline V gene are SQVTM and ANQGSEA. CDR3 DNA: TGCAGCGTCACCGGGACAGGGGATGGCGAGCAGTACTTC. Translation gives CSVTGTGDGEQYF.

This clone was counted a few times. This chain links TRBV12-1 with TRBJ2-7; TRBD2, the D gene given by the table, was not confirmed from the DNA. TRBV12-1 counts as a pseudogene. The CDR3 runs to 16 residues. The CDR3 nucleotides are TGTGCCAGCAGCTGGTGTCCGGCCTGGAGCTCCTACGAGCAGTACTTC. Protein: CASSWCPAWSSYEQYF.

The table lists this clone with many counts. The chain employs TRBV3-1 (or the pseudogene TRBV3-2) and TRBJ1-6; D is ambiguous. CDR1 LGHDT and CDR2 YNNKEL come from the germline V gene (reference sequence). This CDR3 spans 13 amino acids. Deletions cut 4 bases from V and 11 bases from J, with 12 bases between. The CDR3 coding sequence is TGTGCCAGCAGCCTCGGAAGCGTGCCACCCCTCCACTTT. Translating gives CASSLGSVPPLHF.

This clone came up once. The rearrangement joins TRBV9 to TRBJ1-2; no reliable D call. With 4 bases removed from V and 1 base from J, the gap between germline ends came to 11 bases. The germline gives CDR1 SGDLS, CDR2 YYNGEE. The CDR3 totals 14 residues. The CDR3 nucleotides read TGTGCCAGCAGCCTAGGTGGCAGTAACTATGGCTACACCTTC. Translation gives CASSLGGSNYGYTF.

This rearrangement joins TRBV21-1 to TRBJ2-1; the table's D call TRBD1 went unverified against the DNA. TRBV21-1 is a known pseudogene. This CDR3 has 16 residues. The CDR3, as DNA: TGTGCCAGCAGCAAAGACGGACAGGGACCCTACAATGAGCAGTTCTTC. It specifies CASSKDGQGPYNEQFF.

The chain links TRBV7-9 to TRBJ2-2, with TRBD2 matching 15 bases. J gave up 8 bases and V 4 bases, and 14 bases lay outside the gene matches. CDR1 and CDR2 (germline): SEHNR, FQNEAQ (reference sequence). This CDR3 has 19 amino acids. This chain's CDR3 is CASSYGLAGGPKKRGELFF. Written as DNA, the CDR3 is TGTGCCAGCAGCTACGGACTAGCGGGAGGGCCAAAAAAAAGAGGGGAGCTGTTTTTT.

This clone was detected a few times. The genes are TRBV5-4 and TRBJ2-5; 7 bases match TRBD1. The CDR3 is 13 amino acids. The V gene end was trimmed by 6 bases and the J gene end by 7 bases; junction bases not matched to a gene: 9. Germline V gene data show CDR1 as SGHNT and CDR2 as YYREEE (reference sequence). CDR3 in amino acids: CASTKGAAGTQYF. The CDR3 DNA is TGTGCCAGCACGAAGGGGGCCGCAGGGACCCAGTACTTC.

This clone was observed a single time. The chain has TRBV18 and TRBJ2-7; TRBD2 agrees at 12 bases. The CDR3 length is 16 residues. With V trimmed by 2 bases and J by 5 bases, 7 bases remained unmatched. Per the germline V gene, CDR1 is KGHSH and CDR2 is LQKENI. CDR3 region: CASSPLLAGGWNEQYF. CDR3 DNA: TGTGCCAGCTCACCATTACTAGCGGGAGGATGGAACGAGCAGTACTTC.

This clone was picked up many times. The chain recombines TRBV7-3 with TRBJ2-6; 7 bases are shared with TRBD1. Looked up from germline, CDR1 is SGHTA and CDR2 is FQGTGA. V was pared by 0 bases and J by 0 bases, with 5 bases of the junction left unmatched. CDR3 length: 18 residues. CDR3 in amino acids: CASSLTGTALSGANVLTF. The DNA of the CDR3 is TGTGCCAGCAGCTTAACGGGGACAGCCCTCTCTGGGGCCAACGTCCTGACTTTC. Full variable domain (missing parts from reference TRBV7-3 and TRBJ2-6): GAGVSQTPSNKVTEKGKYVELRCDPISGHTALYWYRQSLGQGPEFLIYFQGTGAADDSGLPNDRFFAVRPEGSVSTLKIQRTERGDSAVYLCASSLTGTALSGANVLTFGAGSRLTVL.

The V gene is TRBV4-1, the J gene TRBJ2-7; D is perhaps TRBD1 (6 bases). The CDR3 length is 15 residues. Trimming removed 6 bases at V and 4 bases at J, with 19 bases between. The germline V gene has CDR1 MGHRA and CDR2 YSYEKL. The CDR3 DNA reads TGCGCCAGCAGGCTGGGGTACCAGGGGAATTACGAGCAGTACTTC. The encoded protein is CASRLGYQGNYEQYF.